This is a list of T cell receptor beta chains from one sample in a study of blood T cell repertoires in COVID-19. The repertoire was sequenced with immunoSEQ multiplex PCR; TCRdb's copy has only in-frame clones and lacks some. The sample consists of 250,000 to 300,000 clones, about 90% of them appearing once. Sequences were obtained from PBMCs or T cells enriched from blood (not recorded which). The source is a human donor in a cohort exposed to, infected with or recovered from COVID-19 (not recorded which). The donor label of this sample is uncertain. CDR3s include the opening cysteine and the closing phenylalanine or tryptophan. D genes are given only for firm matches. Some rows have no size entry. The others give once, few or many, or a class for an expanded clone.

abundance | j_gene | v_gene | d_gene | CDR3nt | CDR3aa
- | TRBJ1-1 | TRBV7-9 | - | TGTGCCAGCAGCTTAGACACAGGGGAAGCTTTCTTT | CASSLDTGEAFF
- | TRBJ1-5 | TRBV30 | - | TGTGCCTGGAGTACGCGGGCAGGGGTCGACCCCCAGCATTTT | CAWSTRAGVDPQHF
- | TRBJ1-2 | TRBV7-2 | TRBD1 | TGTGCCAGCAGCTTCGACAGGGGAGACGTGGATGGCTACACCTTC | CASSFDRGDVDGYTF
- | TRBJ1-5 | TRBV19 | - | TGTGCCAGTAGTCCACCAGGGGGCAATCAGCCCCAGCATTTT | CASSPPGGNQPQHF
- | TRBJ2-4 | TRBV4-1 | - | TGCGCCAGCAGCCAAGTCTACGCAGCGTTCCACATTCAGTACTTC | CASSQVYAAFHIQYF
- | TRBJ1-1 | TRBV19 | - | TGTGCCAGTAGTACGGCGGGGAGCACTGAAGCTTTCTTT | CASSTAGSTEAFF
- | TRBJ1-1 | TRBV19 | - | TGTGCCAGTAGTTACCACCCAGGGAGGGGCACTGAAGCTTTCTTT | CASSYHPGRGTEAFF
few | TRBJ1-2 | TRBV3-1/TRBV3-2 | - | TGTGCCAGCAGCCAAGGGACAAGCTATGGCTACACCTTC | CASSQGTSYGYTF
- | TRBJ1-2 | TRBV2 | - | TGTGCCAGCAGAGCGGGAGGGTATGGCTACACCTTC | CASRAGGYGYTF
- | TRBJ1-4 | TRBV10-1 | - | TGCGCCAGCAGTGACTCAGATACGGGTGAAAAACTGTTTTTT | CASSDSDTGEKLFF
- | TRBJ1-3 | TRBV29-1 | - | TGCAGCGTGGCCCCCCGCTCTGGAAACACCATATATTTT | CSVAPRSGNTIYF
- | TRBJ2-5 | TRBV7-8 | TRBD2 | TGTGCCAGCAGGCTAGCGGGGGGGCCGAAGACCCAGTACTTC | CASRLAGGPKTQYF
- | TRBJ2-3 | TRBV6-1 | TRBD2 | TGTGCCAGCAGTGAATCCCTAGCGGGGGGTTTTGTCACAGATACGCAGTATTTT | CASSESLAGGFVTDTQYF
- | TRBJ1-5 | TRBV9 | - | TGTGCCAGCAGCGTAGACGGAGGTAGCAATCAGCCCCAGCATTTT | CASSVDGGSNQPQHF
- | TRBJ1-5 | TRBV4-1 | - | TGCGCCAGCAGCCAAGACCCAGGTAATCTCAATCAGCCCCAGCATTTT | CASSQDPGNLNQPQHF
once | TRBJ2-3 | TRBV21-1 | - | TGTGCCAGCCCAAAGGGGAGACTACAGGGGGCTGAGAAAGATACGCAGTATTTT | CASPKGRLQGAEKDTQYF
- | TRBJ1-5 | TRBV5-1 | TRBD1 | TGCGCCAGCAGCTTGGGCCCGCAGGGGGCGGATCGGCCCCAGCATTTT | CASSLGPQGADRPQHF
- | TRBJ1-6 | TRBV7-8 | TRBD1 | TGTGCCAGCAGCTCCCCGGGACAGGGGGCCTATAATTCACCCCTCCACTTT | CASSSPGQGAYNSPLHF
few | TRBJ2-2 | TRBV5-3 | - | TGTGCCAGAAACCAAATAACAGGGAGCGACGGGGAGCTGTTTTTT | CARNQITGSDGELFF
- | TRBJ1-2 | TRBV15 | - | TGTGCCACCAGCAGACAGGGGCTTAATGGCTACACCTTC | CATSRQGLNGYTF
once | TRBJ2-1 | TRBV7-3 | TRBD2 | TGTGCCAGCAGCCGAAGCGGGGGCGGGCACAATGAGCAGTTCTTC | CASSRSGGGHNEQFF
- | TRBJ2-7 | TRBV29-1 | TRBD1 | TGCAGCGTTGATTTGGGACAGGGATTTTACGAGCAGTACTTC | CSVDLGQGFYEQYF
- | TRBJ1-1 | TRBV25-1 | - | TGTGCCAGCGCCCTCTCCGGGGGGGACACTGAAGCTTTCTTT | CASALSGGDTEAFF
- | TRBJ1-2 | TRBV2 | - | TGTGCCAGCAGTCCAACTTCAGGGTATGGCTACACCTTC | CASSPTSGYGYTF
- | TRBJ1-1 | TRBV6-5 | - | TGTGCCAGCAGTATCCAGGTTACTGAAGCTTTCTTT | CASSIQVTEAFF
- | TRBJ2-3 | TRBV2 | - | TGTGCCAGCAGTCTCCCCACAGGCGGCACAGATACGCAGTATTTT | CASSLPTGGTDTQYF
- | TRBJ1-5 | TRBV24-1 | TRBD1 | TGTGCCACCAGTGATTTGCAACAGGGGGCTGGGGGCAATCAGCCCCAGCATTTT | CATSDLQQGAGGNQPQHF
- | TRBJ1-2 | TRBV7-2 | - | TGTGCCAGCAGCTTAAAGGTCTTTCTTGATACCGGGGGCTACACCTTC | CASSLKVFLDTGGYTF
- | TRBJ2-7 | TRBV9 | - | TGTGCCAGCAGCGTAGCAGGGGACGAGTACGAGCAGTACTTC | CASSVAGDEYEQYF
- | TRBJ1-6 | TRBV6-6 | TRBD1 | TGTGCCAGCAGTCACCTTCGAGGGACAGGGGATCCCTATAATTCACCCCTCCACTTT | CASSHLRGTGDPYNSPLHF
- | TRBJ1-5 | TRBV7-2 | - | TGTGCCAGCAGCTTAGACAGGGCAGGGAATCAGCCCCAGCATTTT | CASSLDRAGNQPQHF
- | TRBJ2-1 | TRBV18 | TRBD2 | TGTGCCAGCTCTCAACTTCCTAGCGGGGGGGCCAATGAGCAGTTCTTC | CASSQLPSGGANEQFF
- | TRBJ1-1 | TRBV6-5 | - | TGTGCCAGCAGTCACAGAACTGAAGCTTTCTTT | CASSHRTEAFF
- | TRBJ2-7 | TRBV7-9 | - | TGTGCCAGCAGCCCCCGGGTGGGTATGACCGAGCAGTACTTC | CASSPRVGMTEQYF
- | TRBJ1-2 | TRBV6-2/TRBV6-3 | TRBD1 | TGTGCCAGCAGTAACAGGGGAAACTATGGCTACACCTTC | CASSNRGNYGYTF
- | TRBJ2-3 | TRBV4-1 | TRBD2 | TGCGCCAGCAGCCAAGGCCCCGGGGGGGTTGATACGCAGTATTTT | CASSQGPGGVDTQYF
- | TRBJ2-5 | TRBV5-1 | TRBD2 | TGCGCCAGCAGCTTGGGTGGGACTAGTGGGAAGTCGACCCAGTACTTC | CASSLGGTSGKSTQYF
- | TRBJ1-2 | TRBV5-6 | TRBD1 | TGTGCCAGCAGCGAGGGACAGCCCTATGGCTACACCTTC | CASSEGQPYGYTF